A single sample is the source of the 7 T cell receptor beta chains below, sequenced in a study of shared clonotypes between healthy human individuals. The repertoire was sequenced with immunoSEQ multiplex PCR; TCRdb's copy has only in-frame clones and lacks some. The sample holds some 2.4 million clones, roughly 93% seen once. Sequencing was carried out using naive CD4+ T cells from PBMCs. Subset described: CD45RA+ positively selected. These receptors originate from a man between 18 and 35 years old in good health. Some clones in this sample may be carry-over from other donors' samples.

The rearrangement joins TRBV15 to TRBJ2-3; 8 positions match TRBD1. The CDR3 is made up of 15 amino acids. CDR1 and CDR2 from the germline V gene are LNHNV and YYDKDF (reference sequence). V lost 5 bases, J lost 3 bases, and 7 bases stayed unmatched. This chain's CDR3 is CATSGPGQGTDTQYF. CDR3 DNA: TGTGCCACCAGCGGCCCCGGACAGGGAACAGATACGCAGTATTTT. The full variable domain, with the rest looked up from reference TRBV15 and TRBJ2-3, is DAMVIQNPRYQVTQFGKPVTLSCSQTLNHNVMYWYQQKSSQAPKLLFHYYDKDFNNEADTPDNFQSRRPNTSFCFLDIRSPGLGDTAMYLCATSGPGQGTDTQYFGPGTRLTVL.

The gene calls are TRBV7-9 and TRBJ1-1, with D uncertain. The germline gives CDR1 SEHNR, CDR2 FQNEAQ (reference sequence). The CDR3 consists of 15 residues. V was shortened by 5 bases and J by 6 bases, with 19 bases between the two germline ends. The CDR3 coding sequence is TGTGCCAGCAGCCCGCTACCGGGAGCTAAGGCTGAAGCTTTCTTT. Translated, it gives CASSPLPGAKAEAFF.

The chain combines TRBV2 with TRBJ2-1, with 11 positions matching TRBD2. The V segment lost 2 bases and the J segment 4 bases; nucleotides outside the gene matches: 7. There are 17 residues in the CDR3. The germline gives CDR1 SNHLY, CDR2 FYNNEI. The CDR3 DNA is TGTGCCAGCAGTGAATTTAGTCGGACTAGCGGGTACAATGAGCAGTTCTTC. This sequence encodes CASSEFSRTSGYNEQFF.

The V and J genes are TRBV6-5 and TRBJ1-5; weak D call: TRBD1 (6 bases). This CDR3 has 15 amino acids. In germline, CDR1 is MNHEY, CDR2 SVGAGI. The V and J ends lost 6 bases and 7 bases respectively, with 19 bases between them. The CDR3 nucleotides read TGTGCCAGCAGCTTCCTAGGGGGGGCGAGACAGCCCCAGCATTTT. Protein: CASSFLGGARQPQHF.

The chain employs TRBV28 and TRBJ2-5, with 8 bases that match TRBD2. CDR3 size: 15 residues. Germline lookup yields CDR1 MDHEN and CDR2 SYDVKM. V was clipped by 5 bases and J by 5 bases; unmatched bases: 10. CDR3 DNA sequence: TGTGCCAGCAGTCACCACACAATAGCGGGGGAGACCCAGTACTTC. Its translation: CASSHHTIAGETQYF.

V is TRBV11-2 and J is TRBJ2-1; tentative D call: TRBD2 (6 bases). The CDR3 runs to 16 residues. Germline V gene lookup returns CDR1 SGHAT and CDR2 FQNNGV. V was shortened by 0 bases and J by 4 bases, with 13 bases between the two germline ends. CDR3 coding DNA: TGTGCCAGCAGCTTAGAAGGGACTCTAGTGTACAATGAGCAGTTCTTC. Its protein is CASSLEGTLVYNEQFF.

This chain joins TRBV4-3 and TRBJ2-3; 16 positions match TRBD2. Germline CDR1 reads LGHNA; CDR2 reads YSLEER. V gave up 0 bases and J gave up 6 bases; unmatched junction bases: 9. This CDR3 spans 19 amino acids. The CDR3 sequence: CASSQDEAPGLAGGDTQYF. DNA for the CDR3: TGCGCCAGCAGCCAAGATGAGGCACCGGGACTAGCGGGAGGGGATACGCAGTATTTT.